This T cell receptor (beta chain) was identified during a study of shared clonotypes between healthy human individuals. Study-wide results and caveats: Shared across a handful of donors were roughly 4.8% of the naive CD4 clonotypes.

Germline-derived CDR1 and CDR2 are MDHEN and SYDVKM. Trimming removed 4 bases from V and 5 bases from J, with 6 bases in between. There are 11 residues in the CDR3. It was about 190 ng DNA, 30,000 or so T cell genomes, that sorted-subset replicate PCRs used. Profiled with immunoSEQ multiplex PCR; TCRdb holds only in-frame clones, not every one. The repertoire holds hundreds of thousands of clones, with roughly 70% as singletons. Of note for this clone: The antigen is undetermined.

The source is a woman in her twenties or thirties in good health. Source material: memory CD4+ T cells sorted from blood. The subset here: CD45RA-negative fraction. This chain uses TRBV28 with TRBJ2-7; D gene ambiguous. The CDR3 region is CASSSRHEQYF. As DNA, the CDR3 is TGTGCCAGCAGTTCCCGACACGAGCAGTACTTC.